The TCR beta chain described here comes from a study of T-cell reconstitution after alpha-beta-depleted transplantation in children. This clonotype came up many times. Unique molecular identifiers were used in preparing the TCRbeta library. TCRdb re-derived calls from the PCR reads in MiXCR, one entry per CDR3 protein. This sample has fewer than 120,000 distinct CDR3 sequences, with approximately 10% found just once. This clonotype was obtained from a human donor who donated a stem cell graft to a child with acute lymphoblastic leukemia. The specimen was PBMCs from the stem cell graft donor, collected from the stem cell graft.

CDR3 bases: TGTGCCATCAGTGAAAACGGCCCAGGGGAGGCCCAGTACTTC. Protein product: CAISENGPGEAQYF. The chain is built from TRBV10-3 and TRBJ2-5; D may be TRBD1 or TRBD2 (6 bases each). With 3 bases removed from V and 9 bases from J, the gap between germline ends came to 17 bases. The CDR3 length is 14 residues. CDR1 ENHRY and CDR2 SYGVKD come from the germline V gene.